The clone carrying this T cell receptor beta chain has more than one count but fewer than ten. What it recognizes is unknown. The record originates from a study of T cell clonality in common variable immunodeficiency. Regarding the study as a whole: Patient heterogeneity in the CVID cohort limited correlations between repertoire features and clinical complications. In common variable immunodeficiency, TCR beta chains reportedly carried fewer deletions and N-nucleotide insertions.

Diagnosis required reduced IgG, IgA and/or IgM with specific antibody deficiency. The CVID group had 15 females and around 29 males, mean age 40. Profiling relied on immunoSEQ multiplex PCR, and the TCRdb table lists in-frame clones only, not all of them. The table lists about 14,000 clones, with no singletons. This receptor was obtained from a human donor with common variable immunodeficiency. Material: peripheral blood mononuclear cells.

The covered CDR3 bases are TGTGCCAGCAGCCTCGCGCTAGCCCCAACCGGTGAG. Protein: CASSLALAPTGE. The CDR3 reads in full as CASSLALAPTGEQFF. The chain joins TRBV2 to TRBJ2-1; possible D gene TRBD2, 5 bases. The DNA ends 3 residues before the CDR3 does, and the rest of the CDR3 is filled in from the germline J gene. The CDR3 totals 15 residues. The V and J ends lost 6 bases and 9 bases respectively, with 21 bases between them. Germline V gene lookup returns CDR1 SNHLY and CDR2 FYNNEI. Looking up the rest from reference TRBV2 and TRBJ2-1 gives the full variable domain: EPEVTQTPSHQVTQMGQEVILRCVPISNHLYFYWYRQILGQKVEFLVSFYNNEISEKSEIFDDQFSVERPDGSNFTLKIRSTKLEDSAMYFCASSLALAPTGEQFFGPGTRLTVL.